This TCR beta chain came from a study of a mutant IDH1 vaccine in newly diagnosed glioma. Study details: Vaccine dosing followed radiotherapy by 4-6 weeks, or accompanied temozolomide cycles. Visit timing is recorded as week 35 for V12 and week 47 for V13.

V gave up 3 bases and J gave up 0 bases, with 12 bases separating them. The CDR3 runs 17 residues. Germline V CDR1 and CDR2: MDHEN, SYDVKM. Time point given: week 35, safety follow-up. Doses comprised 300 ug of mutant IDH1 20-mer peptide each, plus topical imiquimod. Vaccination of patients was performed eight times, in weeks 1, 3, 5, 7, 11, 15, 19 and 23. As regards this clone: What it binds is not known.

General study results and limits: Seemingly, pseudoprogression had no relation to changes in the top peripheral T cell clonotypes.

Data came from immunoSEQ multiplex PCR; TCRdb stores just in-frame clones and leaves some out. The sample consists of about 50,000 clones, roughly 92% of them appearing once. The chain employs TRBV28 and TRBJ2-6; the D call may be TRBD1 or TRBD2 (6 bases each). The sample was PBMCs, taken from a glioma patient whose treatment included an IDH1 peptide vaccine. The source is a man aged 45 to 65 with glioma. The CDR3: CASSFGGGSSGANVLTF. CDR3 nucleotides: TGTGCCAGCAGTTTTGGAGGGGGGAGCTCTGGGGCCAACGTCCTGACTTTC.